These 18 T cell receptor beta chains originate from one sample sequenced in a study of shared clonotypes between healthy human individuals (dated by TCRdb to 2020 to 2021). The library was generated by the immunoSEQ multiplex PCR assay. Here the immuneACCESS table is served through TCRdb, limited to in-frame sequences with V and J called. Missing clones are a known gap in these copies; in checked studies unresolved V genes cover under half, and the rest lacks a known reason. Within this sample are millions of clones, with approximately 94% of them counted one time only. The top ten clones comprise around 0.14% of the sample. Material for sequencing was naive CD4+ T cells sorted from blood. This specimen's cell subset or site label, per the study, means: CD45RA+ positively selected. The origin of the receptors is a man between 18 and 35 years old in good health.

This chain links TRBV9 with TRBJ2-3; 13 positions match TRBD2. CDR3 length equals 21 residues. Germline V lookup: CDR1 SGDLS, CDR2 YYNGEE. J gave up 1 base and V 0 bases, and 14 bases lay outside the gene matches. The CDR3 nucleotides read TGTGCCAGCAGCGTAGCCCCGTACGGACTAGCGGGAGTACAAGGCACAGATACGCAGTATTTT. This gives the protein CASSVAPYGLAGVQGTDTQYF.

The chain is built from TRBV6-5 and TRBJ1-1; the D gene is possibly TRBD1 (6 bases). The CDR3 covers 11 residues. Germline V gives CDR1 MNHEY, CDR2 SVGAGI. Deletions cut 5 bases from V and 7 bases from J, with 8 bases between. CDR3 bases: TGTGCCAGCAGTAGACAGGTTGAAGCTTTCTTT. Amino acid sequence: CASSRQVEAFF.

The rearrangement joins TRBV28 to TRBJ1-2, with D perhaps TRBD1 (6 bases). Trimming took 5 bases from V and 3 from J, leaving 19 bases between them. Germline CDR1 is MDHEN and CDR2 is SYDVKM. The CDR3 runs to 16 residues. The CDR3 is CASSNTGIGVDYGYTF. Here the CDR3 DNA reads TGTGCCAGCAGTAATACAGGGATTGGGGTAGACTATGGCTACACCTTC.

This chain joins TRBV15 and TRBJ1-5; 9 nucleotides match TRBD1. V trimming: 4 bases; J trimming: 7 bases; junction bases outside the gene matches: 8. This CDR3 is built from 15 residues. The germline V gene has CDR1 LNHNV and CDR2 YYDKDF (reference sequence). CDR3 bases: TGTGCCACCAGCACCTCCGGGACAGGGCGACAGCCCCAGCATTTT. Translating it yields CATSTSGTGRQPQHF.

The chain carries TRBV5-4 and TRBJ1-1; possible D gene TRBD1, 5 bases. The length of the CDR3 is 12 residues. V lost 0 bases and J 6 bases, leaving 6 bases between the germline ends. Germline V gene lookup returns CDR1 SGHNT and CDR2 YYREEE (reference sequence). CDR3 loop: CASSLDRSEAFF. CDR3 nucleotides: TGTGCCAGCAGCTTGGACAGGTCTGAAGCTTTCTTT.

On this clone: The same CDR3 is also encoded by other DNA sequences in this sample. The chain recombines TRBV7-2 with TRBJ2-3, with D tentatively TRBD2 (5 bases). The V and J ends lost 1 base and 3 bases respectively, with 14 bases between them. Germline V CDR1 and CDR2: SGHTA, FQGNSA. This CDR3 has 16 amino acids. Here the CDR3 reads CASSLGGLAGTDTQYF. For the CDR3, the DNA is TGTGCCAGCAGCTTAGGCGGGCTAGCTGGGACAGATACGCAGTATTTT.

J is TRBJ2-1 and V is TRBV15; TRBD2 matches 7 bases. This CDR3 is 18 amino acids long. CDR1 LNHNV and CDR2 YYDKDF come from the germline V gene (reference sequence). J was trimmed by 4 bases and V by 4 bases; bases with no gene match: 16. The CDR3 here is CATSIKSGVGLSYNEQFF. The CDR3 region has the DNA TGTGCCACCAGCATCAAATCGGGTGTGGGACTATCTTACAATGAGCAGTTCTTC. The full variable domain, its missing parts supplied by reference TRBV15 and TRBJ2-1, is DAMVIQNPRYQVTQFGKPVTLSCSQTLNHNVMYWYQQKSSQAPKLLFHYYDKDFNNEADTPDNFQSRRPNTSFCFLDIRSPGLGDTAMYLCATSIKSGVGLSYNEQFFGPGTRLTVL.

This clone was picked up one time. The chain couples TRBV11-2 to TRBJ2-5; TRBD2 agrees at 8 bases. The germline gives CDR1 SGHAT, CDR2 FQNNGV. V lost 5 bases to trimming and J lost 5 bases; unmatched junction nucleotides: 4. The CDR3 extends over 13 amino acids. CDR3 nucleotides: TGTGCCAGCAGCCTCGGGACTAGGGAGACCCAGTACTTC. It translates to CASSLGTRETQYF. Using reference TRBV11-2 and TRBJ2-5 for the parts outside the CDR3, the full variable domain is EAGVAQSPRYKIIEKRQSVAFWCNPISGHATLYWYQQILGQGPKLLIQFQNNGVVDDSQLPKDRFSAERLKGVDSTLKIQPAKLEDSAVYLCASSLGTRETQYFGPGTRLLVL.

The chain carries TRBV4-1 and TRBJ1-1; unclear D gene. Germline V lookup: CDR1 MGHRA, CDR2 YSYEKL. This CDR3 has 14 amino acids. Trimming removed 0 bases at V and 1 base at J, with 6 bases between. CDR3 coding DNA: TGCGCCAGCAGCCAAGATTGGGGGAACACTGAAGCTTTCTTT. Translated, it gives CASSQDWGNTEAFF.

The chain is built from TRBV7-8 and TRBJ2-2, with 8 positions matching TRBD2. Trimming removed 6 bases from V and 2 bases from J; junction bases left unmatched: 11. CDR3 size: 17 residues. Germline V gives CDR1 SGHVS, CDR2 FQNEAQ. The CDR3 coding sequence is TGTGCCAGCAGGACTAGCCCGGGACTAGGAAACACCGGGGAGCTGTTTTTT. Its protein product is CASRTSPGLGNTGELFF.

The V gene is TRBV25-1, the J gene TRBJ2-7; 9 bases fit TRBD2. There are 15 residues in the CDR3. Looked up from germline, CDR1 is MGHDK and CDR2 is SYGVNS. Trimming removed 6 bases from V and 0 bases from J; junction bases left unmatched: 6. The CDR3 DNA sequence: TGTGCCAGCAGACGTACTAGCGGGCCCTCCTACGAGCAGTACTTC. As protein: CASRRTSGPSYEQYF.

With respect to this clone: This same CDR3 is encoded by further DNA sequences in the sample. This sequence joins TRBV19 and TRBJ1-5; possible D gene TRBD1, 6 bases. Trimming removed 4 bases from V and 5 bases from J, with 12 bases in between. The CDR3 totals 14 residues. Germline CDR1 LNHDA, CDR2 SQIVND (reference sequence). The CDR3: CASSNQGSDQPQHF. In nucleotides, the CDR3 is TGTGCCAGTAGTAATCAGGGGTCTGATCAGCCCCAGCATTTT.

The chain is built from TRBV9 and TRBJ2-1, with D possibly TRBD2 on 5 matching bases. The length of the CDR3 is 13 residues. CDR1 SGDLS and CDR2 YYNGEE come from the germline V gene. Trimming pared 2 bases from V and 10 bases from J, leaving 13 bases between. The CDR3 loop reads CASSVLSGTEQFF. As DNA, the CDR3 is TGTGCCAGCAGCGTTCTCTCGGGAACAGAGCAGTTCTTC. Together with reference TRBV9 and TRBJ2-1, the CDR3 gives the full variable domain: DSGVTQTPKHLITATGQRVTLRCSPRSGDLSVYWYQQSLDQGLQFLIQYYNGEERAKGNILERFSAQQFPDLHSELNLSSLELGDSALYFCASSVLSGTEQFFGPGTRLTVL.

This chain joins TRBV19 and TRBJ2-1; 7 bases agree with TRBD2. The CDR3 is 13 amino acids. Germline CDR1 is LNHDA and CDR2 is SQIVND (reference sequence). V lost 11 bases to trimming and J lost 0 bases; unmatched junction nucleotides: 4. The CDR3 coding sequence is TGTGCCTGCGGCGGGAGCTCCTACAATGAGCAGTTCTTC. Translating gives CACGGSSYNEQFF.

This chain joins TRBV10-3 and TRBJ1-6; D not resolved. The V end lost 7 bases, the J end lost 7 bases, and 11 bases lay between the germline ends. The CDR3 totals 13 residues. Germline V lookup: CDR1 ENHRY, CDR2 SYGVKD. CDR3 nucleotide sequence: TGTGCCATCACCGGAGCGGAAAATTCACCCCTCCACTTT. Protein: CAITGAENSPLHF.

The chain carries TRBV5-1 and TRBJ1-2; perhaps TRBD1 as D (5 bases). Germline loops: CDR1 SGHRS, CDR2 YFSETQ. Trimming removed 0 bases from V and 8 bases from J, with 17 bases in between. The CDR3 is 15 amino acids. The CDR3 sequence is CASSLDQGNIFGYTF. CDR3 nucleotide sequence: TGCGCCAGCAGCTTGGACCAGGGAAATATCTTCGGCTACACCTTC.

As for this clone: A junction end diverges from the germline sequence, so it may reflect a read error. The chain uses TRBV7-6 and TRBJ2-3; TRBD2 matches 8 bases. Germline-derived CDR1 and CDR2 are SGHVS and FNYEAQ. CDR3 length: 17 amino acids. CDR3 region: CASSSGPSGRGTDTQYF. The CDR3 coding sequence is TGTGCCAGCAGCTCGGGCCCCTCCGGGAGGGGCACCGATACGCAGTATTTT.

Turning to this clone: Additional DNA sequences in this sample encode the identical CDR3. The J gene is TRBJ1-6, the V gene TRBV5-4; D may be TRBD1 (6 bases). There are 14 residues in the CDR3. Germline V gene sequence: CDR1 SGHNT, CDR2 YYREEE (reference sequence). The V gene lost 4 bases and the J gene lost 7 bases, with 12 bases spanning the gap. The CDR3 loop reads CASSLDSVNSPLHF. The CDR3 nucleotides read TGTGCCAGCAGCCTGGACAGTGTCAATTCACCCCTCCACTTT.